This T cell receptor (beta chain) was identified in a study of CD8+ T cells in alopecia areata. Broader study findings: A great number of expanded lesional clones endured in scalp and blood during tofacitinib. Because of a solitary nonresponder, the connection of baseline CD8+ expansion to response stays uncertain.

cDNA reverse transcribed from extracted RNA served as the sequencing template. Profiling relied on immunoSEQ multiplex PCR, and the TCRdb table lists in-frame clones only, not all of them. The sample shows about 190,000 clones, 60% of them seen only once. Treatment specified: oral pan-JAK inhibitor, 5-10 mg twice daily. With regard to this clone: Its antigen is unknown.

The J segment lost 9 bases and the V segment lost 4 bases, leaving 6 bases of the junction unmatched. The CDR3 consists of 13 residues. Looked up from germline, CDR1 is SGHTA and CDR2 is FQGNSA. The origin of this receptor is a human donor with alopecia areata. The chain has TRBV7-2 and TRBJ2-7, with 10 bases identical to TRBD2. The sequencing here drew on CD4+ T cells sorted from blood, taken at week 4, from a patient treated with tofacitinib. The CDR3: CASSSIWTSGQYF. CDR3 in DNA: TGTGCCAGCAGCTCGATCTGGACTAGCGGGCAGTACTTC.